This is a list of T cell receptor beta chains from one sample in a study of OX40 agonist ivuxolimab in advanced cancers. Here immunoSEQ multiplex PCR was the method, and the copy in TCRdb shows in-frame clones only, minus some. The table lists tens of thousands of clones, around 83% of them singletons, with 0.7% in the top ten. The sequencing here drew on CD4+ or CD8+ T cells sorted from blood, taken in a trial of the OX40 agonist ivuxolimab. The origin of the receptors is an adult with an advanced solid tumor such as melanoma, head and neck, liver or kidney cancer. Each CDR3 is given with its conserved first and last residue. The D gene is left open where the match is weak. Size is omitted from some rows. Given values are once, few, many or a class for expanded clones.

CDR3aa | CDR3nt | v_gene | abundance | j_gene | d_gene
CASSSLAGGGTDTQYF | TGCGCCAGCAGCTCACTAGCGGGGGGTGGCACAGATACGCAGTATTTT | TRBV5-1 | once | TRBJ2-3 | TRBD2
CASRALRDEAFF | TGTGCCAGCAGAGCCCTCCGGGACGAAGCTTTCTTT | TRBV6-1 | NA | TRBJ1-1 | NA
CASRGTGLTEAFF | TGTGCCAGCAGGGGTACGGGGTTGACTGAAGCTTTCTTT | TRBV2 | NA | TRBJ1-1 | NA
CASQGLAGGGNEQFF | TGTGCCAGCCAGGGACTAGCGGGAGGTGGCAATGAGCAGTTCTTC | TRBV18 | NA | TRBJ2-1 | TRBD2
CAWNSGTQYF | TGTGCCTGGAATTCCGGGACCCAGTACTTC | TRBV30 | NA | TRBJ2-5 | NA
CASSYGLDEETQYF | TGCGCCAGCAGCTACGGTCTAGATGAAGAGACCCAGTACTTC | TRBV5-1 | NA | TRBJ2-5 | NA
CAISLAGAETQYF | TGTGCCATCAGTCTAGCGGGAGCAGAGACCCAGTACTTC | TRBV10-3 | once | TRBJ2-5 | TRBD2
CASSEGTSWETQYF | TGTGCCAGCAGTGAAGGGACTAGCTGGGAGACCCAGTACTTC | TRBV2 | few | TRBJ2-5 | TRBD2
CASSLAGGQTDTQYF | TGCGCCAGCAGCTTAGCGGGGGGGCAAACAGATACGCAGTATTTT | TRBV5-1 | NA | TRBJ2-3 | TRBD2
CASFPMGLAEYNEQFF | TGTGCCAGCTTCCCCATGGGGCTAGCGGAATACAATGAGCAGTTCTTC | TRBV27 | NA | TRBJ2-1 | TRBD2
CASSLGGRLRPQHF | TGTGCCAGCAGCTTAGGTGGCAGACTCCGACCCCAGCATTTT | TRBV7-8 | few | TRBJ1-5 | NA
CASTTEGGTIYF | TGTGCCAGCACCACAGAGGGTGGAACCATATATTTT | TRBV6-1 | NA | TRBJ1-3 | NA
CASSYGQYEQYF | TGTGCCAGCAGTTACGGACAGTACGAGCAGTACTTC | TRBV6-5 | NA | TRBJ2-7 | NA
CASSLMYDRGGYGYTF | TGCGCCAGCAGCCTAATGTACGACAGGGGAGGGTATGGCTACACCTTC | TRBV5-1 | few | TRBJ1-2 | TRBD1
CASRGRVYNEQFF | TGTGCCAGCAGGGGCAGGGTCTACAATGAGCAGTTCTTC | TRBV6-5 | few | TRBJ2-1 | NA
CAISDKGGEETQYF | TGTGCCATCAGTGATAAGGGGGGGGAGGAGACCCAGTACTTC | TRBV10-3 | NA | TRBJ2-5 | NA
CASSLGLWEQYF | TGTGCCAGCAGCCTGGGACTGTGGGAGCAGTACTTC | TRBV7-9 | NA | TRBJ2-7 | NA
CASSQPTGVGNTIYF | TGTGCCAGCAGCCAACCAACAGGGGTTGGAAACACCATATATTTT | TRBV6-5 | NA | TRBJ1-3 | TRBD1
CASSVDPGSGVVNTQYF | TGTGCCAGCAGCGTAGATCCGGGATCGGGGGTTGTTAATACGCAGTATTTT | TRBV9 | few | TRBJ2-3 | NA
CASRARDRVGEQYF | TGTGCCAGTAGAGCCCGGGACAGGGTGGGCGAGCAGTACTTC | TRBV19 | NA | TRBJ2-7 | TRBD1
CAIGGPGNTIYF | TGCGCCATTGGGGGACCCGGAAACACCATATATTTT | TRBV5-1 | NA | TRBJ1-3 | NA
CASSYSETVSTDTQYF | TGTGCCAGCAGTTACTCGGAGACGGTCAGCACAGATACGCAGTATTTT | TRBV6-6 | NA | TRBJ2-3 | NA
CASSHGGGAPYEQFF | TGCGCCAGCAGTCACGGCGGGGGGGCCCCGTATGAGCAGTTCTTC | TRBV5-1 | NA | TRBJ2-1 | TRBD2
CASSGKGGNQPQHF | TGTGCCAGCAGTGGGAAGGGTGGCAATCAGCCCCAGCATTTT | TRBV2 | few | TRBJ1-5 | NA
CASSILLPGFSGNTIYF | TGTGCCAGCAGCATCCTACTCCCAGGGTTTTCTGGAAACACCATATATTTT | TRBV7-9 | NA | TRBJ1-3 | NA
CASSQAGTYRGYTF | TGTGCCAGCAGCCAAGCGGGGACTTATCGTGGCTACACCTTC | TRBV4-2 | few | TRBJ1-2 | NA
CASSSQGSIGANVLTF | TGCGCCAGCAGCTCGCAGGGCTCTATAGGGGCCAACGTCCTGACTTTC | TRBV5-1 | many | TRBJ2-6 | NA
CASSQGFMAYEQYF | TGTGCCAGCAGCCAAGGGTTTATGGCCTACGAGCAGTACTTC | TRBV7-8 | NA | TRBJ2-7 | NA
CASSEYAANTEAFF | TGTGCCAGCAGTGAATACGCAGCTAACACTGAAGCTTTCTTT | TRBV6-1 | NA | TRBJ1-1 | NA
CASSYSGANVLTF | TGTGCCAGCAGTTACTCTGGGGCCAACGTCCTGACTTTC | TRBV6-5 | few | TRBJ2-6 | NA
CASRLLGEAFF | TGTGCCAGCAGATTACTGGGGGAAGCTTTCTTT | TRBV6-5 | NA | TRBJ1-1 | NA
CASSLGEGLSDQPQHF | TGCGCCAGCAGCTTGGGGGAGGGGCTGAGCGATCAGCCCCAGCATTTT | TRBV5-1 | NA | TRBJ1-5 | NA
CASSLRRGLFTEAFF | TGTGCCAGCAGCTTGCGCAGGGGGCTGTTCACTGAAGCTTTCTTT | TRBV5-6 | once | TRBJ1-1 | TRBD1
CASSLGGLAVSTDTQYF | TGTGCCAGCAGCTTAGGGGGACTAGCGGTTAGCACAGATACGCAGTATTTT | TRBV7-6 | once | TRBJ2-3 | TRBD2
CASSQKTGTGELFF | TGTGCCAGCAGCCAAAAGACTGGCACCGGGGAGCTGTTTTTT | TRBV16 | few | TRBJ2-2 | NA
CARDLGLNYEQYF | TGTGCCAGAGACCTGGGACTAAACTACGAGCAGTACTTC | TRBV7-9 | NA | TRBJ2-7 | TRBD2
CASSPTGDEQYF | TGTGCCAGCAGTCCCACAGGGGACGAGCAGTACTTC | TRBV6-1 | once | TRBJ2-7 | TRBD1
CASSPRTGNQPQHF | TGTGCCAGCAGCCCCCGGACAGGCAATCAGCCCCAGCATTTT | TRBV7-2 | NA | TRBJ1-5 | NA
CSVQGSTDTQYF | TGCAGCGTTCAGGGAAGCACAGATACGCAGTATTTT | TRBV29-1 | NA | TRBJ2-3 | NA
CASSEKAKGGSYGYTF | TGTGCCAGCAGTGAGAAGGCCAAGGGGGGTAGCTATGGCTACACCTTC | TRBV2 | NA | TRBJ1-2 | NA
CASSQDRWDRETDTQYF | TGCGCCAGCAGCCAAGATAGGTGGGACAGGGAAACAGATACGCAGTATTTT | TRBV4-1 | NA | TRBJ2-3 | TRBD1
CASRSGANEQFF | TGTGCCAGCAGGTCAGGGGCGAATGAGCAGTTCTTC | TRBV2 | NA | TRBJ2-1 | NA
CASSYALAGGQETQYF | TGTGCCAGCAGTTACGCGCTAGCGGGGGGACAAGAGACCCAGTACTTC | TRBV6-5 | NA | TRBJ2-5 | TRBD2
CASSVGYF | TGTGCCAGCAGTGTCGGCTACTTC | TRBV6-1 | NA | TRBJ2-5 | NA
CAWRTGARGDYGYTF | TGTGCCTGGAGGACAGGGGCGAGAGGGGACTATGGCTACACCTTC | TRBV30 | NA | TRBJ1-2 | TRBD1
CASSLEPGQYQETQYF | TGCGCCAGCAGCTTGGAACCGGGACAGTACCAAGAGACCCAGTACTTC | TRBV5-1 | NA | TRBJ2-5 | TRBD1
CASSYGYNEQFF | TGTGCCAGCAGTTATGGGTACAATGAGCAGTTCTTC | TRBV6-5 | NA | TRBJ2-1 | NA
CASSPREGLEQYF | TGTGCCAGTAGTCCCAGGGAGGGACTCGAGCAGTACTTC | TRBV19 | once | TRBJ2-7 | TRBD2
CASSSGGDQPQHF | TGTGCCAGCAGCTCTGGAGGGGATCAGCCCCAGCATTTT | TRBV5-4 | NA | TRBJ1-5 | NA
CASSYNPYSYTF | TGTGCCAGCAGTTACAACCCCTATAGCTACACCTTC | TRBV6-6 | NA | TRBJ1-2 | NA
CASRLNTEAFF | TGTGCCAGCAGGCTGAACACTGAAGCTTTCTTT | TRBV7-9 | NA | TRBJ1-1 | NA
CASRENTAGGETQYF | TGTGCCAGCAGGGAGAACACGGCCGGCGGGGAGACCCAGTACTTC | TRBV6-4 | NA | TRBJ2-5 | NA
CASSPDRLYGYTF | TGTGCCAGCAGCCCGGACAGACTCTATGGCTACACCTTC | TRBV14 | NA | TRBJ1-2 | NA